This T cell receptor (beta chain) was retrieved from a study of CD8 T cells in ankylosing spondylitis. The study's findings and limits: In the blood and synovial fluid of reactive arthritis, some motif variants had been previously reported.

Ten or more counts support this clonotype. The antigen remains undetermined. TCRdb re-analysed the 5' RACE reads in MiXCR, keeping a single row per CDR3 protein. This sample has 30,000 to 45,000 distinct CDR3 sequences, with 3% found just once. The receptor's source is a male donor with ankylosing spondylitis or in good health (not recorded which). Material: blood, either unsorted or a sorted T cell fraction (not recorded which).

The CDR3 reads CASSVAPGGMSYNEQFF. In DNA, the CDR3 is TGTGCCAGCAGCGTAGCTCCAGGGGGCATGTCCTACAATGAGCAGTTCTTC. The chain recombines TRBV9 with TRBJ2-1, with 8 bases matching TRBD1. The germline V gene encodes CDR1 SGDLS and CDR2 YYNGEE. V lost 0 bases, J lost 1 base, and 6 bases stayed unmatched. This CDR3 comprises 17 residues.